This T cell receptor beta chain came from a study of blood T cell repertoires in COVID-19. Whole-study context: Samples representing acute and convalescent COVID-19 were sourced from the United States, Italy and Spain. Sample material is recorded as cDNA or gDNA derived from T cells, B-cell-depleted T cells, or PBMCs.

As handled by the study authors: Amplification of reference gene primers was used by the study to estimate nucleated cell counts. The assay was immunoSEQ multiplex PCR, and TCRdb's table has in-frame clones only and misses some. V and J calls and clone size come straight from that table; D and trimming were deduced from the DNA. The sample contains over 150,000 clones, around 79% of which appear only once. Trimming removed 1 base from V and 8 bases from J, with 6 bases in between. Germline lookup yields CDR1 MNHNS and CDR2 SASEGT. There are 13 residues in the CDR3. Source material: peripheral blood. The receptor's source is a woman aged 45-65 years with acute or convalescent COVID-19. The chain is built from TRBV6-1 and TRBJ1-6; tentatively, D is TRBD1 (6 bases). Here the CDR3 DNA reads TGTGCCAGCAGTGAAGGACAGGATTCACCCCTCCACTTT. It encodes CASSEGQDSPLHF.